This T cell receptor beta chain was recorded in a study of shared clonotypes between healthy human individuals. The method was immunoSEQ multiplex PCR; TCRdb's version includes in-frame clones alone and lacks a portion of them. The sample has over 400,000 clones, approximately 82% seen once. V lost 4 bases to trimming and J lost 4 bases, with 10 bases between them. The CDR3 is 13 residues long. The V gene's germline CDR1 is MNHEY and CDR2 SVGAGI. Every one of the donors was a Caucasian adult that lived in Nashville, Tennessee. This TCR was recovered from a middle-aged woman in good health. Some clones in this sample may be carry-over from other donors' samples. The chain uses TRBV6-5 and TRBJ1-1; the D is unclear. The sample comprised PBMCs. The DNA for the CDR3 is TGTGCCAGCAGTTTGGGCTTTGGCACTGAAGCTTTCTTT. Translating gives CASSLGFGTEAFF.